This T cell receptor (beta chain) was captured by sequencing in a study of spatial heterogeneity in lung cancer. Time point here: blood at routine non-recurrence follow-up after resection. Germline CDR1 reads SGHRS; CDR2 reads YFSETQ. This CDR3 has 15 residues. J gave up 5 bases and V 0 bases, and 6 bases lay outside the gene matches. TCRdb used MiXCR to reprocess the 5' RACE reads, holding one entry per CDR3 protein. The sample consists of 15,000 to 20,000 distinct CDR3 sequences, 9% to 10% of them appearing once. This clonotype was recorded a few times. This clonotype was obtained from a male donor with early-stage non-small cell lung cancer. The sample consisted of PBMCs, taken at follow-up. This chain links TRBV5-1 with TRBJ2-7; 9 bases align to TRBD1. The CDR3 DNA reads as TGCGCCAGCAGCTTGGGGGACAGGGTGGACAACGAGCAGTACTTC. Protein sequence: CASSLGDRVDNEQYF. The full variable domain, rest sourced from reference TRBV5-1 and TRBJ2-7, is KAGVTQTPRYLIKTRGQQVTLSCSPISGHRSVSWYQQTPGQGLQFLFEYFSETQRNKGNFPGRFSGRQFSNSRSEMNVSTLELGDSALYLCASSLGDRVDNEQYFGPGTRLTVT.